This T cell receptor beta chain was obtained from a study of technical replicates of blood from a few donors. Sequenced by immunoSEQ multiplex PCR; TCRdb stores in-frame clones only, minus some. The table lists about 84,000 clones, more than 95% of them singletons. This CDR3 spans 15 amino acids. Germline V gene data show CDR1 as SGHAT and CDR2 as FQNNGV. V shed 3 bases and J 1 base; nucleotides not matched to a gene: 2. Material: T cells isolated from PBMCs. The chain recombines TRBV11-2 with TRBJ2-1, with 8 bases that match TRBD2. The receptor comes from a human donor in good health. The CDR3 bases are TGTGCCAGCAGCTTTACGGGGGGGTCCTACAATGAGCAGTTCTTC. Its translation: CASSFTGGSYNEQFF.